This TCR beta chain was found in a study of CD8+CD57+ T cells in acquired aplastic anemia. In the case of this clonotype: The antigen remains undetermined.

Trimming shortened V by 3 bases and J by 1 base, and 14 bases separated the two germline ends. The CDR3 runs to 16 residues. Germline CDR1 is SGHRS and CDR2 is YFSETQ. Genomic DNA acted as the template from which TCR beta VDJ combination and CDR3 sequence profiling were carried out. TCRdb independently ran MiXCR on the reads; one entry per CDR3 protein. The sample includes some 70,000 distinct CDR3 sequences, under 65% of them seen just once. The study's findings and limits: Found in both controls and patients were some 31 CD8+ CDR3 sequences.

The chain is built from TRBV5-1 and TRBJ2-1, with D possibly matching TRBD1 (6 bases). This sequence originates from a human donor in good health, serving as a control. Material: sorted CD4+, CD8+, or CD8+CD57+ T cells (not recorded which) from PBMCs. The DNA for the CDR3 is TGCGCCAGCAGCTCACTACAGGGTGTTTCCTACAATGAGCAGTTCTTC. This codes for CASSSLQGVSYNEQFF. The full variable domain, with the rest looked up from reference TRBV5-1 and TRBJ2-1, is KAGVTQTPRYLIKTRGQQVTLSCSPISGHRSVSWYQQTPGQGLQFLFEYFSETQRNKGNFPGRFSGRQFSNSRSEMNVSTLELGDSALYLCASSSLQGVSYNEQFFGPGTRLTVL.